The 10 T cell receptor beta chains reported below all come from one sample, sequenced in a study of cytomegalovirus exposure and HLA in healthy donors. This PCR relied on a set of 60 Vbeta primers and 13 Jbeta primers. TCRdb keeps only in-frame clones here, not all; method: immunoSEQ multiplex PCR. Of 150,000 to 200,000 clones in the sample, about 59% are singletons; the top ten hold around 2.9%. The sample taken for sequencing was PBMCs. Source of these receptors: a man in his forties or fifties in good health and CMV-seronegative.

The V and J genes are TRBV7-2 and TRBJ1-1; no firm D call. The CDR3 spans 11 residues. The V gene lost 7 bases and the J gene lost 4 bases, with 7 bases spanning the gap. The germline CDR1 and CDR2 sequences are SGHTA and FQGNSA. The CDR3 loop is CASMEGTEAFF. In nucleotides, the CDR3 is TGTGCCAGCATGGAGGGCACTGAAGCTTTCTTT.

The chain recombines TRBV7-2 with TRBJ1-4; 9 bases are shared with TRBD1. Germline V gene data show CDR1 as SGHTA and CDR2 as FQGNSA. The CDR3 covers 15 residues. After removal of 3 bases from V and 3 bases from J, the junction contained 2 bases not matched to a gene. CDR3 amino acids: CASSLGQGPNEKLFF. In DNA form, the CDR3 reads TGTGCCAGCAGCTTGGGACAGGGACCTAATGAAAAACTGTTTTTT.

The sample holds a few counts of this clone. V usage is TRBV28 and J usage is TRBJ2-7; 10 bases align to TRBD1. Germline lookup yields CDR1 MDHEN and CDR2 SYDVKM. J gave up 2 bases and V 3 bases, and 4 bases lay outside the gene matches. The CDR3 runs to 15 residues. The CDR3 spells CASSFPDRGTYEQYF. For the CDR3, the DNA is TGTGCCAGCAGTTTTCCGGACAGGGGGACCTACGAGCAGTACTTC.

The chain combines TRBV6-5 with TRBJ1-5, with a possible D match to TRBD1 (6 bases). V was shortened by 5 bases and J by 4 bases, with 9 bases between the two germline ends. Germline loops: CDR1 MNHEY, CDR2 SVGAGI. The CDR3 extends over 13 amino acids. The CDR3 DNA reads as TGTGCCAGCAGTGTACAGGGAAATCAGCCCCAGCATTTT. It specifies CASSVQGNQPQHF.

The V and J genes are TRBV19 and TRBJ2-1; 9 bases are shared with TRBD1. The CDR3 loop spans 12 amino acids. Germline values: CDR1 LNHDA, CDR2 SQIVND (reference sequence). V was pared by 7 bases and J by 7 bases, with 2 bases of the junction left unmatched. The chain's CDR3 is CASTDRGNEQFF. The CDR3 region has the DNA TGTGCCAGTACCGACAGGGGGAATGAGCAGTTCTTC.

The chain joins TRBV7-8 to TRBJ2-3; TRBD2 matches 13 bases. The CDR3 totals 16 residues. After removal of 5 bases from V and 8 bases from J, the junction contained 10 bases not matched to a gene. CDR1 and CDR2 (germline): SGHVS, FQNEAQ. In nucleotides, the CDR3 is TGTGCCAGCAGCCAACTAACTAGCGGGGGGGCAGGTACGCAGTATTTT. Amino acids: CASSQLTSGGAGTQYF.

This sequence joins TRBV7-2 and TRBJ2-2, with a weak D call TRBD2 (6 bases). There are 16 residues in the CDR3. V lost 3 bases to trimming and J lost 6 bases, with 17 bases between them. The germline V gene has CDR1 SGHTA and CDR2 FQGNSA. CDR3 nucleotides: TGTGCCAGCAGCTTCCCGGCGGGGTCGGTCGCCGGGGAGCTGTTTTTT. Its protein is CASSFPAGSVAGELFF.

This clone turned up a few times. The V and J genes are TRBV29-1 and TRBJ2-2, with TRBD1 matching over 9 bases. The V and J ends lost 5 bases and 1 base, in that order; junction bases with no gene match: 2. Germline V gene sequence: CDR1 SQVTM, CDR2 ANQGSEA. There are 14 residues in the CDR3. The CDR3 region has the DNA TGCAGCGTTACGGGACAGGGGAACACCGGGGAGCTGTTTTTT. Amino acid sequence: CSVTGQGNTGELFF.

The V call is TRBV7-2, the J call TRBJ2-3; the match to TRBD2 covers 12 bases. Germline V gene data show CDR1 as SGHTA and CDR2 as FQGNSA. V shed 6 bases and J 4 bases; nucleotides not matched to a gene: 5. This CDR3 contains 15 residues. The CDR3 loop reads CASRKTSGSSDTQYF. The CDR3 nucleotides are TGTGCCAGCAGAAAGACTAGCGGGAGTTCAGATACGCAGTATTTT.

The chain has TRBV29-1 and TRBJ2-4; 7 bases match TRBD2. The CDR3 length is 17 residues. Germline V CDR1 and CDR2: SQVTM, ANQGSEA. Losses at the gene ends were 0 bases for V and 0 bases for J; bases not matched to a gene: 8. The CDR3 sequence is CSVEEGGWGLAKNIQYF. The CDR3 nucleotides read TGCAGCGTTGAAGAGGGAGGGTGGGGACTAGCCAAAAACATTCAGTACTTC.